Shown below are 8 T cell receptor beta chains from a single sample sequenced in a study of response to subunit inactivated influenza vaccine. A single record per CDR3 protein comes from TCRdb applying MiXCR to the RT-PCR reads. The sample contains about 570,000 distinct CDR3 sequences, about 11% of which appear only once. These data also formed part of another study, on T cells expressing NK-cell markers. That paper states: Production of TCR beta cDNA relied on 5'RACE template switching with UMIs.

Material: PBMCs from blood, obtained on the day of vaccination. Receptor source: a man between 50 and 59 years old who received an inactivated influenza vaccine.

This clonotype was counted a few times. This chain uses TRBV19 with TRBJ2-7; weak D call: TRBD1 (6 bases). Germline V lookup: CDR1 LNHDA, CDR2 SQIVND (reference sequence). With 5 bases removed from V and 0 bases from J, the gap between germline ends came to 17 bases. The CDR3 is 16 residues long. CDR3 DNA: TGTGCCAGTAGTGGAACGGGACACGTTAGCTCCTACGAGCAGTACTTC. Protein: CASSGTGHVSSYEQYF.

As to this clonotype: A clone one base away is much larger, so this may be a read error. V usage is TRBV12-3 or TRBV12-4 and J usage is TRBJ2-2, with 7 bases identical to TRBD1. Losses at the gene ends were 6 bases for V and 3 bases for J; bases not matched to a gene: 7. The CDR3 consists of 15 residues. This CDR3 reads CASRPGTAYTGELFF. CDR3 DNA sequence: TGTGCCAGCAGGCCCGGGACAGCGTACACCGGGGAGCTGTTTTTT.

This chain links TRBV5-5 with TRBJ2-5; 8 nucleotides line up with TRBD2. The trim removed 0 bases at V and 10 bases at J, leaving 5 bases unmatched. This CDR3 spans 13 amino acids. From germline, CDR1 is SGHKS and CDR2 YYEKEE (reference sequence). CDR3 region: CASSLVGSGSQYF. CDR3 DNA sequence: TGTGCCAGCAGCTTGGTGGGGAGCGGGAGCCAGTACTTC. Using reference TRBV5-5 and TRBJ2-5 for the parts outside the CDR3, the full variable domain is DAGVTQSPTHLIKTRGQQVTLRCSPISGHKSVSWYQQVLGQGPQFIFQYYEKEERGRGNFPDRFSARQFPNYSSELNVNALLLGDSALYLCASSLVGSGSQYFGPGTRLLVL.

This chain connects TRBV7-2 to TRBJ2-7; D perhaps matches TRBD2 (6 bases). V dropped 5 bases and J dropped 2 bases, with 13 bases sitting between them. Germline V CDR1 and CDR2: SGHTA, FQGNSA. The CDR3 has 14 residues. Here the CDR3 reads CASSPLTRAYEQYF. For the CDR3, the DNA is TGTGCCAGCAGCCCTTTGACTAGAGCCTACGAGCAGTACTTC.

The V and J genes are TRBV24-1 and TRBJ2-3; 7 positions match TRBD1. Unmatched junction bases numbered 6, after V lost 3 bases and J lost 4 bases. Germline loops: CDR1 KGHDR, CDR2 SFDVKD. This CDR3 comprises 15 residues. The CDR3 protein is CATSDIRQGADTQYF. The DNA of the CDR3 is TGTGCCACCAGTGATATCAGACAGGGAGCAGATACGCAGTATTTT.

This clonotype was counted between two and nine times. The rearrangement joins TRBV12-3 or TRBV12-4 to TRBJ1-5; the D is unclear. The CDR3 totals 14 residues. The V gene lost 3 bases and the J gene lost 3 bases, with 9 bases spanning the gap. As DNA, the CDR3 is TGTGCCAGCAGTTTCTGGGGTTTCAATCAGCCCCAGCATTTT. Protein: CASSFWGFNQPQHF.

This clonotype was observed a few times. The chain recombines TRBV4-3 with TRBJ2-3; TRBD2 is a possible D gene (5 bases). Per germline, CDR1 LGHNA and CDR2 YSLEER. V was shortened by 0 bases and J by 6 bases, with 10 bases between the two germline ends. CDR3 length: 14 residues. The CDR3 nucleotides read TGCGCCAGCAGCCAAGAGCCCGGGGTGGATACGCAGTATTTT. It is translated as CASSQEPGVDTQYF.

This clonotype appeared a few times. This chain uses TRBV4-3 with TRBJ1-4; D call uncertain. Germline V lookup: CDR1 LGHNA, CDR2 YSLEER. V was shortened by 0 bases and J by 3 bases, with 8 bases between the two germline ends. This CDR3 has 15 amino acids. The CDR3 loop reads CASSQDLGSNEKLFF. The CDR3 bases are TGCGCCAGCAGCCAAGATTTAGGGTCTAATGAAAAACTGTTTTTT.